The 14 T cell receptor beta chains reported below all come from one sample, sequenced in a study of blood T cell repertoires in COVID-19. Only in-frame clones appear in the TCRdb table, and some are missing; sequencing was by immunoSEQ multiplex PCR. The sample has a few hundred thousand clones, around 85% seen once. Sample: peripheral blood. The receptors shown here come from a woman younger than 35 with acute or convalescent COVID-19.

For the CDR3, the DNA is TGTGCCAGCAGCGTCACAGGGGAGATTTACTATGGCTACACCTTC. The encoded protein is CASSVTGEIYYGYTF. V and J are TRBV5-8 and TRBJ1-2; 7 positions match TRBD1. In germline, CDR1 is SGHTS, CDR2 YDEGEE. After removal of 4 bases from V and 3 bases from J, the junction contained 9 bases not matched to a gene. The CDR3 has 15 residues.

The CDR3 DNA reads TGTGCCTGGAGTGGACAGTTGTACTATGGCTACACCTTC. Translated: CAWSGQLYYGYTF. This sequence joins TRBV30 and TRBJ1-2, with a tentative D call TRBD1 (5 bases). Trimming stripped 1 base from V and 3 bases from J, with 9 bases between. Germline values: CDR1 GTSNPN, CDR2 SVGIG (reference sequence). The CDR3 extends over 13 amino acids.

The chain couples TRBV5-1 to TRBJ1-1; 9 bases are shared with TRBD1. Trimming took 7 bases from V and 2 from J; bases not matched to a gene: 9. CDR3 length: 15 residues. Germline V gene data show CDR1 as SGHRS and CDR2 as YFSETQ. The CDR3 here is CASGDGTGKNTEAFF. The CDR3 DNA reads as TGCGCCAGCGGGGACGGGACAGGGAAAAACACTGAAGCTTTCTTT.

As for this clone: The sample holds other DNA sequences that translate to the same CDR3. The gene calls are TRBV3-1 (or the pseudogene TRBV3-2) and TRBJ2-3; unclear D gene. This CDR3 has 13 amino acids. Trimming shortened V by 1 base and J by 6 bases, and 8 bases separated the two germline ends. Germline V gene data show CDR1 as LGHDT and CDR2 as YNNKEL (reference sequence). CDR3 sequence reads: CASSQGSFDTQYF. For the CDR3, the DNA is TGTGCCAGCAGCCAAGGGAGTTTTGATACGCAGTATTTT.

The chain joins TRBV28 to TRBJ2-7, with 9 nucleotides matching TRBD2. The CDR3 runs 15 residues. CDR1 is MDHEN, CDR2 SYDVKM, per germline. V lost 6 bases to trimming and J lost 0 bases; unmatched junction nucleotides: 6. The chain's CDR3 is CASSRSGRPSYEQYF. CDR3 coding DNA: TGTGCCAGCAGCCGAAGCGGGAGGCCCTCCTACGAGCAGTACTTC.

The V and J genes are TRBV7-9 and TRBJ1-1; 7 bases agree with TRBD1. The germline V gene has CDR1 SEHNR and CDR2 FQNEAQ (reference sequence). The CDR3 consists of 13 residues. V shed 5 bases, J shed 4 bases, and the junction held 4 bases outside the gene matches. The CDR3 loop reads CASSKAGGTEAFF. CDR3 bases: TGTGCCAGCAGCAAAGCAGGGGGCACTGAAGCTTTCTTT.

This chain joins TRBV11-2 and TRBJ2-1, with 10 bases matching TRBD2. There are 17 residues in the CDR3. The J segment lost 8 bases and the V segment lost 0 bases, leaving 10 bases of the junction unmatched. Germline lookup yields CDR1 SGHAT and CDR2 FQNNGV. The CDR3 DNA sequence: TGTGCCAGCAGCTTAGATCATGTAGCGGGGGGACTACATGAGCAGTTCTTC. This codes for CASSLDHVAGGLHEQFF. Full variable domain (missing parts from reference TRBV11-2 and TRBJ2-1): EAGVAQSPRYKIIEKRQSVAFWCNPISGHATLYWYQQILGQGPKLLIQFQNNGVVDDSQLPKDRFSAERLKGVDSTLKIQPAKLEDSAVYLCASSLDHVAGGLHEQFFGPGTRLTVL.

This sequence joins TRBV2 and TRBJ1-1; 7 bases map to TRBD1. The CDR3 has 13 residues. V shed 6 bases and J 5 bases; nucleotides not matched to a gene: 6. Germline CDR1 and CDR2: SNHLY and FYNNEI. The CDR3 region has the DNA TGTGCCAGCAGCAATAAACAGGGGACTGAAGCTTTCTTT. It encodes CASSNKQGTEAFF.

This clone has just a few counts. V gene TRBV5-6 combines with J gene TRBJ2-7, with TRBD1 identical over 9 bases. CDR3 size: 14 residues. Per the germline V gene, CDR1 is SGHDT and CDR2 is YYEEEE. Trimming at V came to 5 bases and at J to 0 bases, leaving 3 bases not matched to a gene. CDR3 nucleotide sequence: TGTGCCAGCAGTTGGGACAGGGCCTCCTACGAGCAGTACTTC. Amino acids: CASSWDRASYEQYF. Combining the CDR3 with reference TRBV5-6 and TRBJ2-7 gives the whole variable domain DAGVTQSPTHLIKTRGQQVTLRCSPKSGHDTVSWYQQALGQGPQFIFQYYEEEERQRGNFPDRFSGHQFPNYSSELNVNALLLGDSALYLCASSWDRASYEQYFGPGTRLTVT.

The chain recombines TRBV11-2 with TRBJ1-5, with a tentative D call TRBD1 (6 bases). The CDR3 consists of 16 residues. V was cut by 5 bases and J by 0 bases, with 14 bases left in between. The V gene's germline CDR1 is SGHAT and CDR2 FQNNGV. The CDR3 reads CASSAGRGSSNQPQHF. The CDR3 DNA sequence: TGTGCCAGCAGCGCCGGCAGGGGATCTAGCAATCAGCCCCAGCATTTT.

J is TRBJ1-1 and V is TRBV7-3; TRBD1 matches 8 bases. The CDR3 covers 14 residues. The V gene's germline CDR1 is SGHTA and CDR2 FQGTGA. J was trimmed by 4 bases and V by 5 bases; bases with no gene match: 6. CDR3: CASSEGQGGTEAFF. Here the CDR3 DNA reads TGTGCCAGCAGCGAAGGACAGGGTGGCACTGAAGCTTTCTTT.

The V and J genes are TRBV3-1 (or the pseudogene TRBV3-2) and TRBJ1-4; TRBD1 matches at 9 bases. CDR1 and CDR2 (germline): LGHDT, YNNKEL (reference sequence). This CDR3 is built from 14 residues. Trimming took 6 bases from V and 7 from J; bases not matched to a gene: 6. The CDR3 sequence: CASSRTGVFEKLFF. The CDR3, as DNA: TGTGCCAGCAGTAGGACAGGGGTCTTTGAAAAACTGTTTTTT.

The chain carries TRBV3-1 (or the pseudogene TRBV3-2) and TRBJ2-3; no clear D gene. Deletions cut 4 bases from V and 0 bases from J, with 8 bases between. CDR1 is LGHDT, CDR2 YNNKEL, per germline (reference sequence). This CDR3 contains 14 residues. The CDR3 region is CASSLRGSTDTQYF. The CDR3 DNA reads TGTGCCAGCAGCCTCCGCGGCAGCACAGATACGCAGTATTTT.

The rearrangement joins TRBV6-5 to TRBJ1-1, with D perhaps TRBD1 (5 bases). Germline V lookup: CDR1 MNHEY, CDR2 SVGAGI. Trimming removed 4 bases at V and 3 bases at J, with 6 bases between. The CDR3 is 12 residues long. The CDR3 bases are TGTGCCAGCAGTTGGGGGGACACTGAAGCTTTCTTT. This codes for CASSWGDTEAFF.